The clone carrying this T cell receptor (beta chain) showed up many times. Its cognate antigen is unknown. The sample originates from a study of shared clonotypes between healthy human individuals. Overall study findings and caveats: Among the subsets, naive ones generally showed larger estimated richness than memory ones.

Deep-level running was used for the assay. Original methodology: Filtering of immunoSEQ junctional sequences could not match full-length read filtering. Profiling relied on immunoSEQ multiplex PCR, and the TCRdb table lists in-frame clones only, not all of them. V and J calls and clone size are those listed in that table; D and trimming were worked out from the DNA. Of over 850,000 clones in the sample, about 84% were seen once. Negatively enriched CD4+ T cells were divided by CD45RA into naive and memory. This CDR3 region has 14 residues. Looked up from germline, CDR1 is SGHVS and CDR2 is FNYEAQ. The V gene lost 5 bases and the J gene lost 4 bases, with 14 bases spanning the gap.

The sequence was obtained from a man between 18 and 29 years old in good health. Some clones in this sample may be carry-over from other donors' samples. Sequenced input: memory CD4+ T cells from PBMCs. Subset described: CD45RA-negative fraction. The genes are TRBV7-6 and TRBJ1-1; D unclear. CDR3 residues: CASSQDPGSTEAFF. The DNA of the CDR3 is TGTGCCAGCAGCCAGGACCCGGGAAGCACTGAAGCTTTCTTT.